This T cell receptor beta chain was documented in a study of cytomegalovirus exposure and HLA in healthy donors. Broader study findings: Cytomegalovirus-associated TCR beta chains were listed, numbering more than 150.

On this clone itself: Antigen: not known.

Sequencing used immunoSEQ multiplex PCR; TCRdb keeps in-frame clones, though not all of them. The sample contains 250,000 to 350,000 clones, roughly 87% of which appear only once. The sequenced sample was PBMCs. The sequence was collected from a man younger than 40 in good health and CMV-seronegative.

CDR3 nucleotide sequence: TGTGCCAGCAGCAAAATGGCCAGGAGCACAGATACGCAGTATTTT. This gives the protein CASSKMARSTDTQYF. The chain employs TRBV21-1 and TRBJ2-3; the table's D call of TRBD1 was not tested on the DNA. TRBV21-1 is described as a pseudogene. This CDR3 region has 15 residues.